These 4 T cell receptor beta chains share one sample of origin, sequenced in a study of cytomegalovirus exposure and HLA in healthy donors. The primer mix had 60 Vbeta and 13 Jbeta primers. Data came from immunoSEQ multiplex PCR; TCRdb stores just in-frame clones and leaves some out. The sample yields some 200,000 clones, 82% seen once. Sequencing input: PBMCs. All receptors derive from a woman aged 18-29 years in good health and CMV-seronegative.

This clone was observed a few times. The chain employs TRBV5-6 and TRBJ2-7, with 10 bases matching TRBD1. Germline CDR1 is SGHDT and CDR2 is YYEEEE. The CDR3 sequence is 15 residues long. J gave up 5 bases and V 6 bases, and 11 bases lay outside the gene matches. Here the CDR3 DNA reads TGTGCCAGCACCTATTTAGGGACAGGGGAAAACGAGCAGTACTTC. As protein: CASTYLGTGENEQYF.

CDR3 loop: CATSRGGSGRAGELFF. In nucleotides, the CDR3 is TGTGCCACCAGCAGAGGGGGTAGCGGGCGGGCCGGGGAGCTGTTTTTT. This chain connects TRBV15 to TRBJ2-2; 7 nucleotides match TRBD2. This CDR3 contains 16 residues. Germline CDR1 reads LNHNV; CDR2 reads YYDKDF (reference sequence). V lost 1 base to trimming and J lost 6 bases; unmatched junction nucleotides: 8.

The CDR3: CASTDAVPDTQYF. DNA for the CDR3: TGTGCCAGCACAGACGCGGTGCCGGATACGCAGTATTTT. This chain connects TRBV2 to TRBJ2-3; no clear D. V was cut by 7 bases and J by 6 bases, with 14 bases left in between. CDR3 size: 13 residues. Germline values: CDR1 SNHLY, CDR2 FYNNEI.

Turning to this clone: One end of the junction varies from germline; a read error may be responsible. CDR3 DNA sequence: TGTTCCAGCAGCGTGGGGACAGAACCGCAGTTCTTC. Translating gives CSSSVGTEPQFF. The chain uses TRBV7-9 and TRBJ2-1; the match to TRBD1 covers 7 bases. The length of the CDR3 is 12 residues. The germline V gene has CDR1 SEHNR and CDR2 FQNEAQ (reference sequence). Full variable domain (outside the CDR3, taken from reference TRBV7-9 and TRBJ2-1): DTGVSQNPRHKITKRGQNVTFRCDPISEHNRLYWYRQTLGQGPEFLTYFQNEAQLEKSRLLSDRFSAERPKGSFSTLEIQRTEQGDSAMYLCSSSVGTEPQFFGPGTRLTVL.